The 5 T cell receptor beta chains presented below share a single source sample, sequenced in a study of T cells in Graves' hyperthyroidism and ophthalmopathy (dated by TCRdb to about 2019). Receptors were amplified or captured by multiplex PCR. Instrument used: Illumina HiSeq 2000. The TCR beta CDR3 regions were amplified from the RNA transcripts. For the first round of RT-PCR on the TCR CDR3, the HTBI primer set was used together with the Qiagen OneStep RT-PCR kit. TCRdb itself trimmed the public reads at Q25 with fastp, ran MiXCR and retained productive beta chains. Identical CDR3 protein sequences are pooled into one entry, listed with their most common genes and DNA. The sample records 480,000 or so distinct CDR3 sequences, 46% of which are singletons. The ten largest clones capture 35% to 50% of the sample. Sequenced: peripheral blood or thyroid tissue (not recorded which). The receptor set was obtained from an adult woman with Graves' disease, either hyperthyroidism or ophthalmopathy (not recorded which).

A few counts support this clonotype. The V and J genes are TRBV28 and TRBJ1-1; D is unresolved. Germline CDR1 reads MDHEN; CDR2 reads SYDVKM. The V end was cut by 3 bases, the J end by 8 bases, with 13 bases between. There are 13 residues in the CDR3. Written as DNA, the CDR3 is TGTGCCAGCAGTTTCCCCTCCGAGTCAGAAGCTTTCTTT. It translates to CASSFPSESEAFF. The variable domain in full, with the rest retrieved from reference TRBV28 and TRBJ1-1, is DVKVTQSSRYLVKRTGEKVFLECVQDMDHENMFWYRQDPGLGLRLIYFSYDVKMKEKGDIPEGYSVSREKKERFSLILESASTNQTSMYLCASSFPSESEAFFGQGTRLTVV.

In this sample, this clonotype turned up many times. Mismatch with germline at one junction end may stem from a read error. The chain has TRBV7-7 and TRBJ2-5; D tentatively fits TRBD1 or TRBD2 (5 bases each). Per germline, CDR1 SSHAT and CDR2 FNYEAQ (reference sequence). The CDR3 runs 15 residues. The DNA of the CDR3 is TGTGCTAGCAGCCGCCTGGGGACCCACGAAGAGACCCAGTACTTC. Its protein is CASSRLGTHEETQYF.

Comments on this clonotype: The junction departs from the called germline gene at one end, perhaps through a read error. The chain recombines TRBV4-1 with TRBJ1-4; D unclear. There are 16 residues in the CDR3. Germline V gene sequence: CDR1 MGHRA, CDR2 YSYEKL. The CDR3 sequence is CASSHHRAGLNEKLLF. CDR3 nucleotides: TGCGCCAGCAGCCACCACCGGGCGGGTCTTAATGAAAAACTGCTTTTT.

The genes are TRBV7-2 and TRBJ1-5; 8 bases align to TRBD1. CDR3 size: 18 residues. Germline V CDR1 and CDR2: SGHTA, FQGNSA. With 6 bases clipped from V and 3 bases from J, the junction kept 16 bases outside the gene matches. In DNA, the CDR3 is TGTGCCAGCAGGCATGAGTCCATGGGGACAGGCGACAATCAGCCCCAGCATTTT. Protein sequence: CASRHESMGTGDNQPQHF. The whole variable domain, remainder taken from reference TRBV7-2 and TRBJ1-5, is GAGVSQSPSNKVTEKGKDVELRCDPISGHTALYWYRQSLGQGLEFLIYFQGNSAPDKSGLPSDRFSAERTGGSVSTLTIQRTQQEDSAVYLCASRHESMGTGDNQPQHFGDGTRLSIL.

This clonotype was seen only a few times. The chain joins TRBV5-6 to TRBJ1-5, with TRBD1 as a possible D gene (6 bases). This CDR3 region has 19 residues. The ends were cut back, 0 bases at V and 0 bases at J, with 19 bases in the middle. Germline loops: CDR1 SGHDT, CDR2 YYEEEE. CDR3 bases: TGTGCCAGCAGCTTGGCTGTAGGGGGAAGTCGAGGTAGCAATCAGCCCCAGCATTTT. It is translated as CASSLAVGGSRGSNQPQHF.